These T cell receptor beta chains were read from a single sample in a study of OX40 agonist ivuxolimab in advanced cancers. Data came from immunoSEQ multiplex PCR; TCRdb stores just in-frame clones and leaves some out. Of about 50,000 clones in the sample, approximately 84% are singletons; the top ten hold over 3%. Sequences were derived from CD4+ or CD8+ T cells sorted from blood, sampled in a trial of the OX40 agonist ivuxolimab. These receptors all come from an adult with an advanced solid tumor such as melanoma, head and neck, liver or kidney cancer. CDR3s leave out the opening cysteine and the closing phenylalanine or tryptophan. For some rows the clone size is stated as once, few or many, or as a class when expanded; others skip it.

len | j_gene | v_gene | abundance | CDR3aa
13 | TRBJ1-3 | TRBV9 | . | ASSVTPTDGNTIY
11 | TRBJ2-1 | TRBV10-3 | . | ASGLAGANEQF
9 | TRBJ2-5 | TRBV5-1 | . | ASRLAETQY
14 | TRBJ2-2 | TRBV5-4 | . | ASSLAGRSRTGELF
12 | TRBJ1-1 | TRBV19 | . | ASTQGGDSSEAF
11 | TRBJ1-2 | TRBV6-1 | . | ASSSRTNYGYT
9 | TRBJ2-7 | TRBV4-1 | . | ASSQDSEQY
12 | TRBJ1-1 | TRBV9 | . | ASSPASGPGDLI
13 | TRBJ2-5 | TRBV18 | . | ASSPGRPAGETQY
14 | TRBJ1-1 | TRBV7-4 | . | ASSLAPGGAGTEAF
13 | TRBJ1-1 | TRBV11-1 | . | ASSRTLYSGAEAF
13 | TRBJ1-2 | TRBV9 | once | ASSVEQGWNYGYT
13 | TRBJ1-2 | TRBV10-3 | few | AITPGRGAGYGYT
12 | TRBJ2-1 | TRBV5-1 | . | ASRVGQRSDEQF
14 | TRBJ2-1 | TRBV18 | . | ASSPRTSGTYNEQF
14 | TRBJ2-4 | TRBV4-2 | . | ASSQAGGAAKNIQY
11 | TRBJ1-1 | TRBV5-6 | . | ASRDREVHEAF
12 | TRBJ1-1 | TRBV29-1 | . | SVEMGGTGAEAF
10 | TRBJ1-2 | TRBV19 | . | ASSRNNYGYT
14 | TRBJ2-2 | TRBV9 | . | ASSAVRDPGSGELF
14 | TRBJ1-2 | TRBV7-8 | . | ASSRGTDRGFIGYT
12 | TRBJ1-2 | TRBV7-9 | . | ASSLATEVYGYT
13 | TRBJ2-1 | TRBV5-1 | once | ASSLASGGHNEQF
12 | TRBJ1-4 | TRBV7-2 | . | ASSLGGFGEKLF
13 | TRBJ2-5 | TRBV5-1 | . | ASSLLAGKKETQY
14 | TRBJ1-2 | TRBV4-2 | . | ASSQDRNGANYGYT
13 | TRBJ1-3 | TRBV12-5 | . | ASGLVPGLGNTIY
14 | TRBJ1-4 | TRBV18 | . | ASSGDRGLTNEKLF
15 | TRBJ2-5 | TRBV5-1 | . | AGSPGTSGGVQETQY
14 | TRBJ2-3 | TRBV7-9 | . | ASSPPKGGASDTQY
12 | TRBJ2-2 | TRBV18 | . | ASSPFGITGELF
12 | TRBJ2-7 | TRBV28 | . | ASSWGDRAYEQY
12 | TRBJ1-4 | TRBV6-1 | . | ASTPAGANEKLF
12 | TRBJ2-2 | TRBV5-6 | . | ASSLLPRAGELF
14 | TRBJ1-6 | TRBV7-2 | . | ASSVGSRDVHSPLH
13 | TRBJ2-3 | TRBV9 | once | ASRRGLGGTDTQY
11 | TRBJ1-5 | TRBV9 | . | ASSLGGDQPQH
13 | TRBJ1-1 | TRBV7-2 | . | ASSLVAGANTEAF
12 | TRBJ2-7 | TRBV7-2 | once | ASSTTGGTYEQY
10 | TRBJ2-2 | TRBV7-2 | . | ASRAGAGELF